The clone carrying this TCR beta chain occurred a few times. Its antigen is unidentified. The sample belongs to a study of OX40 agonist ivuxolimab in advanced cancers. Study-wide background: Subjects had a mean age of about 60 years, with a range of about 23 to 85; less than 90% were male. There were three patients with partial responses, one having hepatocellular carcinoma and two cutaneous melanoma.

Study observations and caveats: At 0.1 to 3.0 mg/kg, CD4+ and CD8+ blood T cells expanded clonally by week 6. Normalized T-cell clonal expansion was also low in some nonresponders.

Libraries were prepared by immunoSEQ multiplex PCR; TCRdb keeps only in-frame clonotypes and omits some of them. The repertoire holds some 60,000 clones, with approximately 81% as singletons. Per the germline V gene, CDR1 is SGHRS and CDR2 is YFSETQ. V dropped 2 bases and J dropped 6; count of bases not matched to a gene: 5. The CDR3 totals 14 residues. The TCR comes from an adult with an advanced solid tumor such as melanoma, head and neck, liver or kidney cancer. Sample: CD4+ or CD8+ T cells sorted from blood, taken in a trial of the OX40 agonist ivuxolimab. The rearrangement uses TRBV5-1 and TRBJ2-7; TRBD1 matches at 10 bases. CDR3 region: CASSFGTGAFEQYF. CDR3 DNA: TGCGCCAGCAGCTTCGGGACAGGGGCGTTCGAGCAGTACTTC.